One and the same sample provided the 4 T cell receptor beta chains below, sequenced in a study of cytomegalovirus exposure and HLA in healthy donors. Primers included in the PCR were 60 Vbeta and 13 Jbeta primers. Clones were sequenced by immunoSEQ multiplex PCR, and TCRdb holds only the in-frame ones, with some missing. In the table there are about 31,000 clones, roughly 60% of which are singletons. The sample was PBMCs. Receptors originate from a man aged 45-65 years in good health and CMV-seropositive.

This clone is a singleton in its sample. J is TRBJ1-6 and V is TRBV7-3, with 8 bases matching TRBD1. CDR3 size: 13 residues. Germline trimming cut 7 bases from V and 10 bases from J; bases unmatched to any gene: 6. In germline, CDR1 is SGHTA, CDR2 FQGTGA. CDR3 residues: CASTQGAGSPLHF. In DNA form, the CDR3 reads TGTGCCAGCACCCAGGGGGCTGGATCACCCCTCCACTTT.

The chain recombines TRBV5-8 with TRBJ2-5; D perhaps matches TRBD2 (5 bases). Germline CDR1 reads SGHTS; CDR2 reads YDEGEE. The V gene lost 4 bases and the J gene lost 7 bases, with 8 bases spanning the gap. CDR3 size: 11 residues. CDR3 sequence reads: CASSPAGTQYF. Here the CDR3 DNA reads TGTGCCAGCAGCCCGGCGGGGACCCAGTACTTC.

This clone was seen only once. In DNA, the CDR3 is TGTGCCAGCAGCCTGACTAGCGGGAGTGTCGATGAGCAGTTCTTC. It yields the protein CASSLTSGSVDEQFF. The rearrangement joins TRBV9 to TRBJ2-1, with TRBD2 identical over 12 bases. CDR1 and CDR2 (germline): SGDLS, YYNGEE. The CDR3 loop spans 15 amino acids. Unmatched junction bases numbered 7, after V lost 4 bases and J lost 8 bases. Full variable domain (outside the CDR3, taken from reference TRBV9 and TRBJ2-1): DSGVTQTPKHLITATGQRVTLRCSPRSGDLSVYWYQQSLDQGLQFLIQYYNGEERAKGNILERFSAQQFPDLHSELNLSSLELGDSALYFCASSLTSGSVDEQFFGPGTRLTVL.

The chain carries TRBV10-3 and TRBJ2-1; 13 bases fit TRBD2. Germline CDR1 is ENHRY and CDR2 is SYGVKD. This CDR3 contains 18 residues. Trimming at V came to 5 bases and at J to 6 bases, leaving 13 bases not matched to a gene. The CDR3 loop is CAISSGTSGALGSNEQFF. CDR3 sequence (DNA): TGTGCCATCAGTTCTGGGACTAGCGGGGCCCTTGGGAGCAATGAGCAGTTCTTC.